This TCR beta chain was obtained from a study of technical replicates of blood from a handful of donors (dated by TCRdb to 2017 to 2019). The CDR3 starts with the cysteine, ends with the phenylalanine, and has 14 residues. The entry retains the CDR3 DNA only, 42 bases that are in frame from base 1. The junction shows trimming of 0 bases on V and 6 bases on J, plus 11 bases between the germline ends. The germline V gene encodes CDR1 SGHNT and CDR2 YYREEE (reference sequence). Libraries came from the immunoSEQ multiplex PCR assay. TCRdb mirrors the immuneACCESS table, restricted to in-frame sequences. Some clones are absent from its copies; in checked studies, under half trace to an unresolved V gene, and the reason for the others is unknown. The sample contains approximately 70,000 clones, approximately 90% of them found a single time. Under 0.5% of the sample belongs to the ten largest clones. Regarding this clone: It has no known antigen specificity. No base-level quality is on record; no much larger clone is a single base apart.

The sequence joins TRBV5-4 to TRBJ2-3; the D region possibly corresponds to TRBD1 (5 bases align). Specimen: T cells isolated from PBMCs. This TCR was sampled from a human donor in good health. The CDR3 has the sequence CASSLEQPGDTQYF. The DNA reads TGTGCCAGCAGCTTGGAACAGCCAGGGGATACGCAGTATTTT. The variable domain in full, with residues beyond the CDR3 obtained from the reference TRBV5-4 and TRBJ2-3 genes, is ETGVTQSPTHLIKTRGQQVTLRCSSQSGHNTVSWYQQALGQGPQFIFQYYREEENGRGNFPPRFSGLQFPNYSSELNVNALELDDSALYLCASSLEQPGDTQYFGPGTRLTVL.